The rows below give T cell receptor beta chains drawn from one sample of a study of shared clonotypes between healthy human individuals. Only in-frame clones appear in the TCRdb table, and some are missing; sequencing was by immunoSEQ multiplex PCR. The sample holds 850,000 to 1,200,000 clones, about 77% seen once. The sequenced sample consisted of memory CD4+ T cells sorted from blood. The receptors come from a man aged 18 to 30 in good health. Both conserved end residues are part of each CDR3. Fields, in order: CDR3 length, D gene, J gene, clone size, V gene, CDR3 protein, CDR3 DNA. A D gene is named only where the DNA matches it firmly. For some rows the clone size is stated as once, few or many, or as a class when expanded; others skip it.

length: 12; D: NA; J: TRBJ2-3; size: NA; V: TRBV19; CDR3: CASSIAGGAQYF; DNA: TGTGCCAGTAGTATAGCTGGAGGGGCGCAGTATTTT
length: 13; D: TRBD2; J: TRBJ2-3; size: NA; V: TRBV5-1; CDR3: CASSDAGADTQYF; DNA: TGCGCCAGCAGCGATGCGGGAGCAGATACGCAGTATTTT
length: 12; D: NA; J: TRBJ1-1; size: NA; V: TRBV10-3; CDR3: CAISGKSTEAFF; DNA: TGTGCCATCAGTGGTAAGAGCACTGAAGCTTTCTTT
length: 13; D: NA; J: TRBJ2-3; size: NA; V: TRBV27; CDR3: CASSLAGTDTQYF; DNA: TGTGCCAGCAGTTTAGCTGGCACAGATACGCAGTATTTT
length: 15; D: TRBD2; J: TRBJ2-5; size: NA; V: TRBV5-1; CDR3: CASSLGAGGLETQYF; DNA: TGCGCCAGCAGCTTGGGAGCGGGGGGGCTGGAGACCCAGTACTTC
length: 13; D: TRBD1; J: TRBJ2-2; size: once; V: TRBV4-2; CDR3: CASRTQGTGELFF; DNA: TGTGCCAGCAGAACACAGGGGACCGGGGAGCTGTTTTTT
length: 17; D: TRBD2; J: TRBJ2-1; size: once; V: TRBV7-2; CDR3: CASSLMWTSGRGNEQFF; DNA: TGTGCCAGCAGCTTAATGTGGACTAGCGGGAGGGGAAATGAGCAGTTCTTC
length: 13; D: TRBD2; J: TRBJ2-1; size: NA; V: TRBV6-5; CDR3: CASGGLAGEGQFF; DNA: TGTGCCAGCGGGGGACTAGCGGGAGAGGGGCAGTTCTTC
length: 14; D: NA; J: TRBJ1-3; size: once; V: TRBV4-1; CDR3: CASSQDGVEDTIYF; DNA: TGCGCCAGCAGCCAAGATGGGGTGGAGGACACCATATATTTT
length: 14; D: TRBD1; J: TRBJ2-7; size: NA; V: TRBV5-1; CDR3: CASSRQGAGSEQYF; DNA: TGCGCCAGCAGCCGACAGGGGGCGGGTAGCGAGCAGTACTTC
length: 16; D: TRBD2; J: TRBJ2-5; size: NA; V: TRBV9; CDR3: CASSVGLAGGQETQYF; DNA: TGTGCCAGCAGCGTAGGTCTAGCGGGAGGGCAAGAGACCCAGTACTTC
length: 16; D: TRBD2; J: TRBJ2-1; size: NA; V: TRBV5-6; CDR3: CASSPGGLAGGNEQFF; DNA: TGTGCCAGCAGCCCGGGAGGGCTAGCGGGAGGCAATGAGCAGTTCTTC
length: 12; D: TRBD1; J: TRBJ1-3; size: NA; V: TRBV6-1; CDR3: CATYRGGNTIYF; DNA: TGTGCCACCTACAGGGGTGGAAACACCATATATTTT
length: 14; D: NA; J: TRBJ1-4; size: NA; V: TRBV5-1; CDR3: CASSVDSFNEKLFF; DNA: TGCGCCAGCAGCGTCGACAGCTTTAATGAAAAACTGTTTTTT
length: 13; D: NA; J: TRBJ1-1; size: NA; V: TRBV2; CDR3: CASTDRMNTEAFF; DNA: TGTGCCAGCACCGACAGGATGAACACTGAAGCTTTCTTT
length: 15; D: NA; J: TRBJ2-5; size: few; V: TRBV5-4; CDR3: CASSLGLGRQETQYF; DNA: TGTGCCAGCAGCTTGGGATTAGGGCGGCAAGAGACCCAGTACTTC
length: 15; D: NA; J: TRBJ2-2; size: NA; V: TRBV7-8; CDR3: CASSLVTLGSGELFF; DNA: TGTGCCAGCAGCTTAGTAACCTTAGGCTCCGGGGAGCTGTTTTTT
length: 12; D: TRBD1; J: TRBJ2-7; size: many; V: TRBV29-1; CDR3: CSVLTGGGEQYF; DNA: TGCAGCGTCCTGACAGGGGGCGGGGAGCAGTACTTC
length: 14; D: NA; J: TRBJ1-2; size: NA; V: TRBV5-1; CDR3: CASSLNGGHYGYTF; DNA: TGCGCCAGCAGCTTGAATGGGGGCCACTATGGCTACACCTTC
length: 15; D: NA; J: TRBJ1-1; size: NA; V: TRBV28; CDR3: CASSLWGLINTEAFF; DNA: TGTGCCAGCAGTTTATGGGGACTGATAAACACTGAAGCTTTCTTT
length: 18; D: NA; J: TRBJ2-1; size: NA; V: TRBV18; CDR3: CASSPRVAGAGSYNEQFF; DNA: TGTGCCAGCTCACCACGGGTGGCGGGGGCCGGCTCCTACAATGAGCAGTTCTTC
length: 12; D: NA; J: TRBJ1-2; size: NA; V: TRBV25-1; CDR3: CASSDPNYGYTF; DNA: TGTGCCAGCAGTGACCCTAACTATGGCTACACCTTC
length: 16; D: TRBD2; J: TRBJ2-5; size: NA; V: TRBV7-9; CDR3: CASSYGTSGGAETQYF; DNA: TGTGCCAGCAGCTACGGGACTAGCGGGGGGGCGGAGACCCAGTACTTC
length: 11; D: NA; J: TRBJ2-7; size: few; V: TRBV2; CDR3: CASRGFYEQYF; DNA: TGTGCCAGTAGGGGGTTTTACGAGCAGTACTTC
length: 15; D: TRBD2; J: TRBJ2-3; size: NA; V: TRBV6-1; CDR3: CASRRGTSGTDTQYF; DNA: TGTGCCAGCCGCCGGGGGACTAGCGGCACAGATACGCAGTATTTT
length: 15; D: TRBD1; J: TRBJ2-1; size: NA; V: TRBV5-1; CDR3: CASSSRGTGVNEQFF; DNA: TGCGCCAGCAGCTCCAGGGGGACAGGGGTCAATGAGCAGTTCTTC
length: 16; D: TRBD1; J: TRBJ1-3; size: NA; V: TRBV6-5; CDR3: CASSFGQAVSGNTIYF; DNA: TGTGCCAGCAGTTTCGGACAGGCGGTCTCTGGAAACACCATATATTTT
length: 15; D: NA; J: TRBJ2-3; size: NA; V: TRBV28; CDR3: CASTHPGSGTDTQYF; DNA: TGTGCCAGCACTCACCCGGGCTCGGGCACAGATACGCAGTATTTT
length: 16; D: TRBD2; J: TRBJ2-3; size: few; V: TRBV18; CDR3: CASSPRTSGGADTQYF; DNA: TGTGCCAGCTCACCTAGGACTAGCGGTGGGGCAGATACGCAGTATTTT
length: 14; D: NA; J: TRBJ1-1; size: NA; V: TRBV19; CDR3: CASSTGPLKTEAFF; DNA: TGTGCCAGTAGTACGGGACCCCTGAAGACTGAAGCTTTCTTT
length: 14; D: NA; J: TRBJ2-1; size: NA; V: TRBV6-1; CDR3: CASIGGNRANEQFF; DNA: TGTGCCAGCATCGGCGGGAACAGGGCAAATGAGCAGTTCTTC
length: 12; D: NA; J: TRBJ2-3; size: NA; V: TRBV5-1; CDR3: CASRTVQDTQYF; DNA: TGCGCCAGCAGGACAGTCCAAGATACGCAGTATTTT
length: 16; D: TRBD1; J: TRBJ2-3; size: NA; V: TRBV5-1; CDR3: CASSLAGTGMADTQYF; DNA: TGCGCCAGCAGCTTGGCCGGGACAGGGATGGCAGATACGCAGTATTTT
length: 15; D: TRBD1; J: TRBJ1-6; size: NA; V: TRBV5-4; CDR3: CASSLAGQYNSPLHF; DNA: TGTGCCAGCAGCTTGGCGGGACAGTATAATTCACCCCTCCACTTT
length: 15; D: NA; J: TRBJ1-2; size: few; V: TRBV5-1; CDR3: CASSPEGTDYYGYTF; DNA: TGCGCCAGCAGCCCCGAGGGTACCGACTACTATGGCTACACCTTC
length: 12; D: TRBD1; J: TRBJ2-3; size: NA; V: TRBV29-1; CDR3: CSVGQGGDTQYF; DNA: TGCAGCGTGGGACAGGGGGGAGATACGCAGTATTTT
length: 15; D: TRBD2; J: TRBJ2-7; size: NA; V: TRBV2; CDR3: CASSEVAGALYEQYF; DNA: TGTGCCAGCAGTGAAGTAGCGGGAGCTCTCTACGAGCAGTACTTC
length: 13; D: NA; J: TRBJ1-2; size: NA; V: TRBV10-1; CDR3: CASSERTNYGYTF; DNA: TGCGCCAGCAGTGAACGGACAAACTATGGCTACACCTTC
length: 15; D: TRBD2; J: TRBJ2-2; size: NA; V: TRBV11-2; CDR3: CASSLELAGSGELFF; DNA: TGTGCCAGCAGCTTGGAACTAGCGGGTTCCGGGGAGCTGTTTTTT
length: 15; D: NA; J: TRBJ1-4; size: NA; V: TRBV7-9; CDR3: CASSLLQGGSEKLFF; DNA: TGTGCCAGCAGCTTACTTCAGGGCGGGAGTGAAAAACTGTTTTTT
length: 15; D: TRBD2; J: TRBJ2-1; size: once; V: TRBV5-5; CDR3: CASSQLAGDGHEQFF; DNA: TGTGCCAGCAGCCAACTAGCGGGAGATGGTCATGAGCAGTTCTTC
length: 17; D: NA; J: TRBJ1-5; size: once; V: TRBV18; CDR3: CASSPPGVGGSNQPQHF; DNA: TGTGCCAGCTCACCTCCCGGGGTGGGGGGTAGCAATCAGCCCCAGCATTTT
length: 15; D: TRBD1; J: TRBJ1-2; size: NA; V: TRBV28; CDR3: CASSFETGKTGGYTF; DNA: TGTGCCAGCAGTTTTGAGACAGGGAAGACGGGAGGCTACACCTTC
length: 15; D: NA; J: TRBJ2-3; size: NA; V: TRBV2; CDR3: CASSPGAGVKDTQYF; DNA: TGTGCCAGCAGTCCCGGGGCAGGGGTTAAAGATACGCAGTATTTT
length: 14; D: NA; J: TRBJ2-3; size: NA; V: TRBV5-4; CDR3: CASSSRTSTDTQYF; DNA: TGTGCCAGCAGCTCCCGGACATCCACAGATACGCAGTATTTT
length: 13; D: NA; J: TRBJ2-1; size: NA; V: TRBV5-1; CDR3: CASSLGPTNEQFF; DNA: TGCGCCAGCAGCTTGGGACCGACTAATGAGCAGTTCTTC
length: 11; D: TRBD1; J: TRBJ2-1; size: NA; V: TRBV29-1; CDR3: CSVDQGVEQFF; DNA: TGCAGCGTGGACCAGGGGGTCGAGCAGTTCTTC
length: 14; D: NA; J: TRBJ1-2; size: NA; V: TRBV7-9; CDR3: CASSPLWGPNGYTF; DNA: TGTGCCAGCAGCCCCCTGTGGGGTCCCAATGGCTACACCTTC
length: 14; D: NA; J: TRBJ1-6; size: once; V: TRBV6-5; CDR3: CASRWVAGDSPLHF; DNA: TGTGCCAGCAGATGGGTGGCAGGGGATTCACCCCTCCACTTT
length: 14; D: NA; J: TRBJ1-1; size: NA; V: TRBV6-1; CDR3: CASGGSGTDTEAFF; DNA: TGTGCCAGCGGGGGGTCAGGGACGGACACTGAAGCTTTCTTT
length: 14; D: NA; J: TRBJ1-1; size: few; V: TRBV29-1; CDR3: CSVEGRLMNTEAFF; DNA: TGCAGCGTTGAAGGGAGACTCATGAACACTGAAGCTTTCTTT
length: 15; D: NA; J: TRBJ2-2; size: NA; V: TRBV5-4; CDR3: CASSLGAVNTGELFF; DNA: TGTGCCAGCAGCTTGGGAGCGGTGAACACCGGGGAGCTGTTTTTT
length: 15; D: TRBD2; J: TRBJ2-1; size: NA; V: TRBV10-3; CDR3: CAISEGASGRGEQFF; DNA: TGTGCCATCAGTGAGGGGGCTAGCGGGAGAGGTGAGCAGTTCTTC
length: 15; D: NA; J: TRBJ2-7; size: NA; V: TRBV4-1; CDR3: CASSQVGPVDYEQYF; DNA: TGCGCCAGCAGCCAAGTTGGGCCGGTTGACTACGAGCAGTACTTC
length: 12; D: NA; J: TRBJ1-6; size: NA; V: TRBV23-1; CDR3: CASSRLNSPLHF; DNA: TGCGCCAGCTCGAGGCTTAATTCACCCCTCCACTTT